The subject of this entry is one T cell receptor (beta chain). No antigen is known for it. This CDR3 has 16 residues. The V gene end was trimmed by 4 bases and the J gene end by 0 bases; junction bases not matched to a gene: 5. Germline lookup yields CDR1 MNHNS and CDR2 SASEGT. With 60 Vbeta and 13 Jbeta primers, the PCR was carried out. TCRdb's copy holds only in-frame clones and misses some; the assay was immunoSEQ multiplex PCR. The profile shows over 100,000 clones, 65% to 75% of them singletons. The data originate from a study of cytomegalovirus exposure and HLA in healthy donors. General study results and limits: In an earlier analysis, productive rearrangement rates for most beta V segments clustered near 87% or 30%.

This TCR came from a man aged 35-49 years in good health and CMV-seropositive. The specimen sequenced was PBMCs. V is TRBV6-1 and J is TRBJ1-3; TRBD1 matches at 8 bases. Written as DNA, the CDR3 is TGTGCCAGCAGTGGACCGGGACAGGACTCTGGAAACACCATATATTTT. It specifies CASSGPGQDSGNTIYF.